This TCR beta chain was observed in a study of blood T cell repertoires in COVID-19. Study context: COVID-19 samples collected from the United States, Italy and Spain covered acute and convalescent phases. T cells, B-cell-depleted T cells, or PBMCs provided the cDNA or gDNA that served as material.

In the source study's methods: Reference gene primer amplification gave estimated nucleated cell counts. The method was immunoSEQ multiplex PCR; TCRdb's version includes in-frame clones alone and lacks a portion of them. V and J calls and clone size are as listed in that table; D and trimming were resolved from the DNA. The data show around 250,000 clones, around four fifths seen once. CDR1 is LNHDA and CDR2 is SQIVND in the germline V gene (reference sequence). This CDR3 spans 15 amino acids. V lost 5 bases and J lost 4; bases outside the gene matches: 10. There are a few counts of this clone. The TCR was taken from a man in his sixties who had recovered from COVID-19. This chain connects TRBV19 to TRBJ1-1; 7 bases fit TRBD1. The sequencing sample was made of peripheral blood. CDR3 protein: CASSAQIQGSTEAFF. Here the CDR3 DNA reads TGTGCCAGTAGTGCACAAATACAGGGGAGCACTGAAGCTTTCTTT.